The 23 T cell receptor beta chains presented below share a single source sample, sequenced in a study of blood T cell repertoires in COVID-19. The method was immunoSEQ multiplex PCR; TCRdb's version includes in-frame clones alone and lacks a portion of them. The table lists approximately 220,000 clones, under 90% of them singletons. The sample was PBMCs or T cells enriched from blood (not recorded which). The receptor set was obtained from a middle-aged woman who had been exposed to COVID-19.

This clone was observed a few times. V usage is TRBV21-1 and J usage is TRBJ1-2; no DNA check was done on the table's D call, TRBD1. TRBV21-1 is a documented pseudogene. This CDR3 is built from 18 residues. This CDR3 reads CASSKVNLGQQAGYGYTF. The CDR3 bases are TGTGCCAGCAGCAAAGTAAACTTAGGACAGCAGGCGGGCTATGGCTACACCTTC.

V is TRBV7-8 and J is TRBJ1-5; 10 nucleotides agree with TRBD1. There are 14 residues in the CDR3. Losses at the gene ends were 6 bases for V and 6 bases for J; bases not matched to a gene: 5. Germline V gene sequence: CDR1 SGHVS, CDR2 FQNEAQ. The CDR3 region is CASRRQGALQPQHF. CDR3 nucleotide sequence: TGTGCCAGCAGACGACAGGGGGCACTTCAGCCCCAGCATTTT. Looking up the rest from reference TRBV7-8 and TRBJ1-5 gives the full variable domain: GAGVSQSPRYKVAKRGQDVALRCDPISGHVSLFWYQQALGQGPEFLTYFQNEAQLDKSGLPSDRFFAERPEGSVSTLKIQRTQQEDSAVYLCASRRQGALQPQHFGDGTRLSIL.

This clone was recorded a few times. The CDR3 region has the DNA TGTGCCAGCAGCCCATTAGGGACTAGCGGCACAGATACGCAGTATTTT. It codes for CASSPLGTSGTDTQYF. The rearrangement uses TRBV9 and TRBJ2-3; 10 positions agree with TRBD2. The CDR3 spans 16 residues. After removal of 4 bases from V and 1 base from J, the junction contained 6 bases not matched to a gene. The germline CDR1 and CDR2 sequences are SGDLS and YYNGEE.

This chain connects TRBV10-3 to TRBJ1-3; D call uncertain. The CDR3 has 19 amino acids. From germline, CDR1 is ENHRY and CDR2 SYGVKD. Trimming took off 0 bases at V and 0 bases at J, with 18 bases between the two ends. CDR3 DNA sequence: TGTGCCATCAGTGAGTCGATGGCGGGAAGGGCCAGCTCTGGAAACACCATATATTTT. Protein: CAISESMAGRASSGNTIYF.

V gene TRBV30 combines with J gene TRBJ1-2; D gene uncertain. The CDR3 extends over 13 amino acids. Looked up from germline, CDR1 is GTSNPN and CDR2 is SVGIG (reference sequence). V was pared by 5 bases and J by 5 bases, with 15 bases between. The CDR3, as DNA: TGTGCCTGGGACGGGCGGGCACGTTATGGCTACACCTTC. Amino acid sequence: CAWDGRARYGYTF. Combining the CDR3 with reference TRBV30 and TRBJ1-2 gives the whole variable domain SQTIHQWPATLVQPVGSPLSLECTVEGTSNPNLYWYRQAAGRGLQLLFYSVGIGQISSEVPQNLSASRPQDRQFILSSKKLLLSDSGFYLCAWDGRARYGYTFGSGTRLTVV.

In its sample, this clone was seen once. The CDR3 sequence is CASSDFAGRASPLHF. The CDR3 DNA follows: TGTGCCAGCAGTGATTTTGCAGGGAGGGCTTCACCCCTCCACTTT. V gene TRBV2 combines with J gene TRBJ1-6; perhaps TRBD1 as D (5 bases). CDR1 is SNHLY and CDR2 is FYNNEI in the germline V gene. Trimming shortened V by 3 bases and J by 9 bases, and 15 bases separated the two germline ends. The CDR3 has 15 amino acids.

The chain joins TRBV5-1 to TRBJ2-7; 8 nucleotides match TRBD2. The CDR3 consists of 14 residues. Germline V CDR1 and CDR2: SGHRS, YFSETQ. V dropped 4 bases and J dropped 7; count of bases not matched to a gene: 10. This chain's CDR3 is CASSEGSGGQEQYF. Here the CDR3 DNA reads TGCGCCAGCAGCGAAGGTTCGGGGGGGCAAGAGCAGTACTTC. Supplemented by reference TRBV5-1 and TRBJ2-7, the full variable domain reads KAGVTQTPRYLIKTRGQQVTLSCSPISGHRSVSWYQQTPGQGLQFLFEYFSETQRNKGNFPGRFSGRQFSNSRSEMNVSTLELGDSALYLCASSEGSGGQEQYFGPGTRLTVT.

This sequence joins TRBV24-1 and TRBJ2-7, with 7 bases fitting TRBD1. Germline CDR1 is KGHDR and CDR2 is SFDVKD. Trimming cost V 7 bases and J 6 bases; bases outside gene matches: 8. CDR3 size: 13 residues. The CDR3 loop is CATSQPGQSEQYF. CDR3 in DNA: TGTGCCACCAGCCAACCGGGACAGAGCGAGCAGTACTTC.

The chain recombines TRBV5-1 with TRBJ1-1; 11 bases align to TRBD1. The CDR3 is 17 amino acids. J lost 0 bases, V lost 2 bases, and 6 bases had no gene match. The germline gives CDR1 SGHRS, CDR2 YFSETQ. CDR3 region: CASSFSGTGGLNTEAFF. CDR3 DNA: TGCGCCAGCAGCTTTTCCGGGACAGGGGGACTGAACACTGAAGCTTTCTTT.

The genes are TRBV6-5 and TRBJ1-5, with a weak D call TRBD1 (6 bases). V was pared by 6 bases and J by 4 bases, with 16 bases between. The germline CDR1 and CDR2 sequences are MNHEY and SVGAGI. The CDR3 is 15 residues long. CDR3 sequence: CASSSRGGQNQPQHF. CDR3 nucleotides: TGTGCCAGCAGCTCGAGGGGGGGCCAGAATCAGCCCCAGCATTTT.

The chain has TRBV11-2 and TRBJ1-5; 7 nucleotides align to TRBD1. The CDR3 sequence is 13 residues long. V lost 5 bases, J lost 9 bases, and 7 bases stayed unmatched. Germline CDR1 is SGHAT and CDR2 is FQNNGV. The CDR3 DNA sequence: TGTGCCAGCAGCGCAGACAGGGTTCGGCCCCAGCATTTT. This translates into CASSADRVRPQHF.

This sequence joins TRBV7-8 and TRBJ2-3; possible D gene TRBD2, 5 bases. V lost 3 bases, J lost 0 bases, and 10 bases lay in between. The CDR3 has 15 residues. CDR1 SGHVS and CDR2 FQNEAQ come from the germline V gene. The CDR3 DNA reads as TGTGCCAGCAGCTTTCGGGGTACCAGCACAGATACGCAGTATTTT. Protein sequence: CASSFRGTSTDTQYF.

This clone appeared a few times. The genes are TRBV10-3 and TRBJ1-1, with TRBD1 matching 8 bases. Germline V lookup: CDR1 ENHRY, CDR2 SYGVKD. V lost 3 bases, J lost 3 bases, and 0 bases stayed unmatched. The CDR3 runs 13 residues. CDR3 sequence: CAISDRGHTEAFF. In nucleotides, the CDR3 is TGTGCCATCAGTGACAGGGGGCACACTGAAGCTTTCTTT.

The V and J genes are TRBV7-9 and TRBJ2-5; 11 bases map to TRBD1. The CDR3 sequence is 16 residues long. J was trimmed by 5 bases and V by 2 bases; bases with no gene match: 7. The V gene's germline CDR1 is SEHNR and CDR2 FQNEAQ (reference sequence). The CDR3 reads CASSLYRDRGRETQYF. In nucleotides, the CDR3 is TGTGCCAGCAGCTTATACCGGGACAGGGGGAGGGAGACCCAGTACTTC.

V and J are TRBV30 and TRBJ2-7; tentative D call: TRBD1 (6 bases). The CDR3 covers 12 residues. Germline-derived CDR1 and CDR2 are GTSNPN and SVGIG (reference sequence). V lost 4 bases to trimming and J lost 0 bases, with 7 bases between them. CDR3 sequence reads: CAWKGDSYEQYF. The CDR3 DNA reads as TGTGCCTGGAAGGGGGACTCCTACGAGCAGTACTTC.

Regarding this clone: Other DNA sequences from this sample encode an identical CDR3 as well. The chain is built from TRBV4-1 and TRBJ2-5, with a possible D match to TRBD2 (7 bases). V was trimmed by 1 base and J by 4 bases, leaving 10 bases between them. The CDR3 is made up of 14 amino acids. CDR1 and CDR2 (germline): MGHRA, YSYEKL. This CDR3 is CASSQAGGRETQYF. As DNA, the CDR3 is TGCGCCAGCAGCCAAGCGGGGGGCAGAGAGACCCAGTACTTC.

The CDR3, as DNA: TGTGCCAGCAGCCGACTGGGGGGGGACGCTGAAGCTTTCTTT. Translated, it gives CASSRLGGDAEAFF. The rearrangement links TRBV27 to TRBJ1-1, with D perhaps matching TRBD1 (5 bases). The germline V gene has CDR1 MNHEY and CDR2 SMNVEV (reference sequence). The CDR3 extends over 14 amino acids. V was clipped by 6 bases and J by 6 bases, with 17 bases between them.

This sequence joins TRBV20-1 and TRBJ1-5; 9 bases are shared with TRBD1. V lost 3 bases, J lost 5 bases, and 5 bases stayed unmatched. The CDR3 runs 14 residues. Germline V gene sequence: CDR1 DFQATT, CDR2 SNEGSKA (reference sequence). The CDR3 DNA is TGCAGTGCTAGTACGACAGGGGGGGATCAGCCCCAGCATTTT. As protein: CSASTTGGDQPQHF.

DNA of the CDR3: TGTGCCAGCAGTGAACCGGCAGGGGCAGGCACTGAAGCTTTCTTT. It codes for CASSEPAGAGTEAFF. The chain is built from TRBV6-1 and TRBJ1-1, with a tentative D call TRBD1 (6 bases). Germline CDR1 is MNHNS and CDR2 is SASEGT. There are 15 residues in the CDR3. V lost 2 bases and J lost 4, with 14 bases in between.

The chain uses TRBV7-9 and TRBJ2-7; TRBD1 matches 7 bases. CDR1 and CDR2 (germline): SEHNR, FQNEAQ (reference sequence). Losses at the gene ends were 4 bases for V and 2 bases for J; bases not matched to a gene: 5. The CDR3 spans 14 residues. DNA for the CDR3: TGTGCCAGCAGCTCCGACAGGGACACCTACGAGCAGTACTTC. Its translation is CASSSDRDTYEQYF.

In DNA, the CDR3 is TGTGCCAGCAGCCCCGTCACCGGGGACTATGGCTACACCTTC. It encodes CASSPVTGDYGYTF. The gene calls are TRBV7-9 and TRBJ1-2; D is uncertain. V lost 5 bases and J lost 3, with 13 bases in between. Germline loops: CDR1 SEHNR, CDR2 FQNEAQ (reference sequence). The CDR3 length is 14 residues.

The rearrangement links TRBV5-4 to TRBJ2-7; TRBD1 matches at 11 bases. Germline V gene lookup returns CDR1 SGHNT and CDR2 YYREEE (reference sequence). This CDR3 has 13 amino acids. V shed 4 bases and J 5 bases; nucleotides not matched to a gene: 2. The CDR3 sequence is CASSQGQGDEQYF. CDR3 bases: TGTGCCAGCAGCCAGGGACAGGGGGACGAGCAGTACTTC.

A single count supports this clone. V usage is TRBV7-2 and J usage is TRBJ2-3; 14 positions match TRBD2. This CDR3 comprises 17 residues. V lost 3 bases, J lost 2 bases, and 4 bases stayed unmatched. In germline, CDR1 is SGHTA, CDR2 FQGNSA. Written as DNA, the CDR3 is TGTGCCAGCAGCTTGGGACTAGCGGGGGATTTCACAGATACGCAGTATTTT. Translated, it gives CASSLGLAGDFTDTQYF.